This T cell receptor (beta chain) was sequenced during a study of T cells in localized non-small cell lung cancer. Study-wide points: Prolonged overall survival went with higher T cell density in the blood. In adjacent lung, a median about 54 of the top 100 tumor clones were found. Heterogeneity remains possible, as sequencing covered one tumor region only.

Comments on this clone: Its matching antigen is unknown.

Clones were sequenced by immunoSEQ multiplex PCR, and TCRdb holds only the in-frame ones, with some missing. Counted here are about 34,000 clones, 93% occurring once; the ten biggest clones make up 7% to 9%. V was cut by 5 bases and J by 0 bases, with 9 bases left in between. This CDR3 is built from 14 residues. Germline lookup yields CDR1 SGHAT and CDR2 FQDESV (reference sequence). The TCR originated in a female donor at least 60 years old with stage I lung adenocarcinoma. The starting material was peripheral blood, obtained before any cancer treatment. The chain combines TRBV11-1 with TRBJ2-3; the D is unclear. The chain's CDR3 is CASSLSLSTDTQYF. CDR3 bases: TGTGCCAGCAGCCTATCCCTTAGCACAGATACGCAGTATTTT.